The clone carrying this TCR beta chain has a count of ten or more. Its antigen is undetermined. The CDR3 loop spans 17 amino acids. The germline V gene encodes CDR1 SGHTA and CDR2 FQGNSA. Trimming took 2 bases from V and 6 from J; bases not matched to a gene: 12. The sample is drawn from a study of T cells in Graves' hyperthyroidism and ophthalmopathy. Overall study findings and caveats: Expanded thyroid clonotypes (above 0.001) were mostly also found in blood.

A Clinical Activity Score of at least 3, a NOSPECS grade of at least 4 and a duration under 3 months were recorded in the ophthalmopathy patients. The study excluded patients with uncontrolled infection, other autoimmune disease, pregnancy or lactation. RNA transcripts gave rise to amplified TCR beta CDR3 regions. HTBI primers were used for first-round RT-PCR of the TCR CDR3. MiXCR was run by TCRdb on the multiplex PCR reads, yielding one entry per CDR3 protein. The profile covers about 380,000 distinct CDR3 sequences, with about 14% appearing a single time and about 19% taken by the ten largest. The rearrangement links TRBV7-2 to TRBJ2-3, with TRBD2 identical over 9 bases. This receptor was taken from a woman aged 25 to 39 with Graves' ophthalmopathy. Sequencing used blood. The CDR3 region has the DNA TGTGCCAGCAGCTTAAGTTGGCGGGGGGGCCAGGGTGATACGCAGTATTTT. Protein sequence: CASSLSWRGGQGDTQYF.